This is a list of T cell receptor beta chains from one sample in a study of neurological immune-mediated disorders. TCRdb called the 5' RACE reads again in MiXCR, with one record for every CDR3 protein. The sample lists more than 55,000 distinct CDR3 sequences, less than 25% occurring once. Sequenced: PBMCs. Source of these receptors: a man aged 60 to 69 with HTLV-1-associated myelopathy (HAM/TSP). CDR3s include the opening cysteine and the closing phenylalanine or tryptophan. D genes are given only for firm matches. Not all rows give a size; the values are once, few, many and, for expanded clones, a class.

size,D,V,J,DNA,CDR3
many,.,TRBV21-1,TRBJ2-7,TGTGCCAGCAGCACCAGCGAGCAGTACTTC,CASSTSEQYF
.,TRBD2,TRBV9,TRBJ2-7,TGTGCCAGCAGCGCGACAGTTAGCCTAGCGGGGGCGTCGCAGTACTTC,CASSATVSLAGASQYF
many,TRBD2,TRBV7-2,TRBJ2-1,TGTGCCAGCAGCCCCTCGACTAGCGCTAGTGAGCAGTTCTTC,CASSPSTSASEQFF
.,.,TRBV6-1,TRBJ1-2,TGTGCCAGCAGTGAAATCAGCTATGGCTACACCTTC,CASSEISYGYTF
many,.,TRBV5-1,TRBJ1-2,TGCGCCAGCAGCTTATCCGGGACGAACTCCTATGGCTACACCTTC,CASSLSGTNSYGYTF
few,.,TRBV20-1,TRBJ1-1,TGCAGTGCTGAACAGGGAAGAGGGACTGAAGCTTTCTTT,CSAEQGRGTEAFF
many,TRBD2,TRBV4-1,TRBJ2-7,TGCGCCAGCAGCCAAGATAGAGGGAGGGCAGGGTCCCTCGAGCAGTACTTC,CASSQDRGRAGSLEQYF
.,.,TRBV18,TRBJ1-2,TGTGCCAGCTCACCACAGGGAAACTATGGCTACACCTTC,CASSPQGNYGYTF
.,.,TRBV6-1,TRBJ1-3,TGTGCCAGCAGTGTAGGGTGGAGCTCTGGAAACACCATATATTTT,CASSVGWSSGNTIYF
many,.,TRBV20-1,TRBJ2-1,TGCAGTGCTAGAGTCGTCGGGAAAGCAGGCTCCTACAATGAGCAGTTCTTC,CSARVVGKAGSYNEQFF
many,.,TRBV14,TRBJ1-5,TGTGCCAGCAGCCAAGCGGGCTCAACTCAGCCCCAGCATTTT,CASSQAGSTQPQHF
many,.,TRBV5-1,TRBJ2-1,TGCGCCAGCAGTTCACAGGCGAACTCCTACAATGAGCAGTTCTTC,CASSSQANSYNEQFF
.,.,TRBV11-2,TRBJ2-3,TGTGCCAGCACAACTACAGCGGGCGTAAGCACAGATACGCAGTATTTT,CASTTTAGVSTDTQYF
many,TRBD2,TRBV4-2,TRBJ2-3,TGTGCCAGCAGCCAAGGACTAGCGGCTAGCACAGATACGCAGTATTTT,CASSQGLAASTDTQYF
few,TRBD1,TRBV7-9,TRBJ2-5,TGTGCCAGCAGCCCGGGACAGGGGGGACGAGAGACCCAGTACTTC,CASSPGQGGRETQYF
many,.,TRBV20-1,TRBJ2-2,TGCAGTGCTAGAGAAAACACCGGGGAGCTGTTTTTT,CSARENTGELFF
many,TRBD1,TRBV29-1,TRBJ2-2,TGCAGCGTCCTCCGGACAGGGAACACCGGGGAGCTGTTTTTT,CSVLRTGNTGELFF
many,TRBD2,TRBV20-1,TRBJ2-1,TGCAGTGCTAGAGTGGCGGGAGATCTCTACAATGAGCAGTTCTTC,CSARVAGDLYNEQFF
many,TRBD2,TRBV5-1,TRBJ2-3,TGCGCCAGCAGACGACGACCTAGCGGAGCAGATACGCAGTATTTT,CASRRRPSGADTQYF
medium-sized,.,TRBV7-8,TRBJ2-1,TGTGCCAGCAGGACTACCACCGAGCAGTTCTTC,CASRTTTEQFF
many,.,TRBV2,TRBJ1-4,TGTGCCAGCAGCGTTGACAGGAGACCCCAGAACTACGGTTTT,CASSVDRRPQNYGF
many,.,TRBV6-5,TRBJ2-7,TGTGCCAGCTCTAGGGGCAACTCCTACGAGCAGTACTTC,CASSRGNSYEQYF